A single sample is the source of the 28 T cell receptor beta chains below, sequenced in a study of blood T cell repertoires in COVID-19. The assay was immunoSEQ multiplex PCR, and TCRdb's table has in-frame clones only and misses some. The top ten hold 2.6% of the sample, which has approximately 75,000 clones, over 65% seen once. What was sequenced was peripheral blood. These receptors came from a human donor with acute or convalescent COVID-19. The donor label of this sample is uncertain.

The chain employs TRBV19 and TRBJ1-5; maybe TRBD1 (6 bases). The CDR3 is 15 residues long. V was trimmed by 7 bases and J by 6 bases, leaving 19 bases between them. The V gene's germline CDR1 is LNHDA and CDR2 SQIVND (reference sequence). The CDR3 reads CASTSGNREGQPQHF. The CDR3 region has the DNA TGTGCCAGTACAAGTGGTAACAGGGAAGGTCAGCCCCAGCATTTT.

The chain employs TRBV19 and TRBJ1-5; D possibly corresponds to TRBD1 (5 bases). Germline V gene lookup returns CDR1 LNHDA and CDR2 SQIVND (reference sequence). Trimming pared 2 bases from V and 3 bases from J, leaving 14 bases between. The CDR3 extends over 16 amino acids. CDR3 sequence (DNA): TGTGCCAGTAGTATAATTGTGGCAGGGCCCAATCAGCCCCAGCATTTT. This encodes CASSIIVAGPNQPQHF.

The rearrangement links TRBV6-5 to TRBJ2-5; D gene uncertain. V was cut by 6 bases and J by 5 bases, with 13 bases left in between. This CDR3 is built from 13 residues. CDR1 is MNHEY, CDR2 SVGAGI, per germline. DNA for the CDR3: TGTGCCAGCAGGATCCCAGGTGGCGAGACCCAGTACTTC. It specifies CASRIPGGETQYF.

This rearrangement joins TRBV10-3 to TRBJ1-6; D is unresolved. The CDR3 extends over 14 amino acids. CDR1 is ENHRY and CDR2 is SYGVKD in the germline V gene. Trimming stripped 3 bases from V and 5 bases from J, with 8 bases between. CDR3 in DNA: TGTGCCATCAGTGATAGGAGCGATAATTCACCCCTCCACTTT. Translated: CAISDRSDNSPLHF.

This clone was observed once. This chain links TRBV7-9 with TRBJ2-5; TRBD2 matches at 11 bases. From germline, CDR1 is SEHNR and CDR2 FQNEAQ (reference sequence). V lost 7 bases and J lost 1; bases outside the gene matches: 5. The CDR3 is made up of 15 amino acids. The CDR3 nucleotides read TGTGCCAGCATCACTAGCGGGAGTCCCCAAGAGACCCAGTACTTC. Translated: CASITSGSPQETQYF.

There are many counts of this clone. CDR3 region: CASSPETQGPGRDTEAFF. The CDR3 region has the DNA TGCGCCAGCAGCCCAGAAACCCAGGGGCCCGGGAGGGACACTGAAGCTTTCTTT. The chain recombines TRBV4-1 with TRBJ1-1; D possibly corresponds to TRBD1 (6 bases). Germline CDR1 MGHRA, CDR2 YSYEKL. With 4 bases removed from V and 3 bases from J, the gap between germline ends came to 24 bases. This CDR3 has 18 amino acids.

This CDR3 is CASIPGARGGLNTEAFF. The CDR3 DNA sequence: TGTGCCAGCATCCCCGGAGCGAGAGGGGGTCTGAACACTGAAGCTTTCTTT. J is TRBJ1-1 and V is TRBV11-2; possibly TRBD1 for D (6 bases). The CDR3 loop spans 17 amino acids. The germline CDR1 and CDR2 sequences are SGHAT and FQNNGV. The V end lost 7 bases, the J end lost 0 bases, and 21 bases lay between the germline ends.

CDR3 bases: TGCAGTGCTAGGGCTTTGTATGGCTACACCTTC. Its protein product is CSARALYGYTF. The chain carries TRBV20-1 and TRBJ1-2; D uncertain. V was cut by 3 bases and J by 5 bases, with 7 bases left in between. The CDR3 covers 11 residues. Germline V gene lookup returns CDR1 DFQATT and CDR2 SNEGSKA (reference sequence).

CDR3 loop: CASSRPGTSGRLNEQFF. CDR3 nucleotides: TGTGCCAGCAGCCGTCCCGGGACTAGCGGGAGACTTAATGAGCAGTTCTTC. The V call is TRBV6-2 or TRBV6-3, the J call TRBJ2-1; 14 positions match TRBD2. Trimming cost V 6 bases and J 7 bases; bases outside gene matches: 11. CDR1 is MNHEY, CDR2 SVGEGT, per germline. CDR3 length: 17 amino acids.

V usage is TRBV6-5 and J usage is TRBJ1-4; the match to TRBD1 covers 10 bases. Germline V CDR1 and CDR2: MNHEY, SVGAGI. The CDR3 is 15 amino acids. V dropped 11 bases and J dropped 4; count of bases not matched to a gene: 10. The CDR3 DNA reads as TGTGCCTGTGGACAGGGGGTGTGGGTTAATGAAAAACTGTTTTTT. It codes for CACGQGVWVNEKLFF.

By its share, this clone is medium-sized. This sequence joins TRBV19 and TRBJ1-4, with D possibly matching TRBD1 (5 bases). This CDR3 contains 12 residues. Germline lookup yields CDR1 LNHDA and CDR2 SQIVND (reference sequence). V was pared by 7 bases and J by 8 bases, with 11 bases between. The DNA for the CDR3 is TGTGCCAGTACCCAGGGTTTCGAAAAACTGTTTTTT. It encodes CASTQGFEKLFF.

The chain couples TRBV28 to TRBJ2-3; 12 bases are shared with TRBD2. Germline CDR1 is MDHEN and CDR2 is SYDVKM. The junction had 5 bases not matched to a gene; V was cut back by 5 bases and J by 2 bases. This CDR3 has 16 residues. CDR3 nucleotide sequence: TGTGCCAGCAGTGCTGGACTAGCGGGGCTCACAGATACGCAGTATTTT. Residues: CASSAGLAGLTDTQYF.

To note about this clone: This sample includes further DNA sequences coding for the same CDR3. The rearrangement joins TRBV28 to TRBJ2-7; 8 bases align to TRBD1. CDR3 length: 13 amino acids. Unmatched junction bases numbered 10, after V lost 8 bases and J lost 7 bases. Germline CDR1 and CDR2: MDHEN and SYDVKM. The CDR3 loop is CASSTQGAGEQYV. CDR3 DNA sequence: TGTGCCAGCTCAACCCAGGGGGCCGGGGAGCAGTACGTC.

V is TRBV28 and J is TRBJ1-1; D is unclear. CDR1 is MDHEN, CDR2 SYDVKM, per germline. The CDR3 covers 12 residues. V dropped 6 bases and J dropped 9 bases, with 14 bases sitting between them. CDR3 amino acids: CASSTGIVKAFF. DNA for the CDR3: TGTGCCAGCAGCACCGGGATCGTGAAAGCTTTCTTT.

The V gene is TRBV7-8, the J gene TRBJ2-7; 7 bases are a match to TRBD1. CDR1 is SGHVS and CDR2 is FQNEAQ in the germline V gene. The ends lost 1 base at V and 0 bases at J; junction bases unmatched: 9. The CDR3 runs to 17 residues. The CDR3 nucleotides are TGTGCCAGCAGCTTAGGGATAACGACAGGGAGCTCCTACGAGCAGTACGTC. It encodes CASSLGITTGSSYEQYV.

The V gene is TRBV25-1, the J gene TRBJ1-1; D unresolved. Germline loops: CDR1 MGHDK, CDR2 SYGVNS. The V gene lost 4 bases and the J gene lost 8 bases, with 17 bases spanning the gap. This CDR3 is built from 14 residues. DNA of the CDR3: TGTGCCAGCAGTGCTCTGGGAGGATCGACAGAAGCTTTCTTT. Its translation: CASSALGGSTEAFF.

The J gene is TRBJ2-3, the V gene TRBV9; D gene uncertain. Germline lookup yields CDR1 SGDLS and CDR2 YYNGEE. Trimming stripped 4 bases from V and 2 bases from J, with 14 bases between. The CDR3 length is 15 residues. In DNA, the CDR3 is TGTGCCAGCAGCCCTGGCCGCTTCCCCACAGATACGCAGTATTTT. It encodes CASSPGRFPTDTQYF.

The chain joins TRBV20-1 to TRBJ2-2; D unresolved. The CDR3 consists of 14 residues. The V end lost 3 bases, the J end lost 6 bases, and 14 bases lay between the germline ends. Germline CDR1 and CDR2: DFQATT and SNEGSKA (reference sequence). CDR3 in DNA: TGCAGTGCTAGTTGGGCCGGTGGTCCCGGGGAGCTGTTTTTT. It encodes CSASWAGGPGELFF.

This clone appeared once. V gene TRBV19 combines with J gene TRBJ1-3, with 7 bases matching TRBD1. CDR3 size: 15 residues. Trimming took 3 bases from V and 3 from J; bases not matched to a gene: 5. Germline lookup yields CDR1 LNHDA and CDR2 SQIVND (reference sequence). The CDR3 spells CASSISAGGGNTIYF. For the CDR3, the DNA is TGTGCCAGTAGTATCTCGGCAGGGGGTGGAAACACCATATATTTT.

The gene calls are TRBV21-1 and TRBJ2-7; the table's TRBD2 call for D was not verified on the DNA. TRBV21-1 is deemed a pseudogene. There are 15 residues in the CDR3. CDR3 amino acids: CASSKRAGLAGEQYF. CDR3 nucleotides: TGTGCCAGCAGCAAACGAGCGGGTCTGGCCGGCGAGCAGTACTTC.

This chain links TRBV24-1 with TRBJ1-4; 8 positions match TRBD1. The trim removed 2 bases at V and 8 bases at J, leaving 6 bases unmatched. This CDR3 contains 15 residues. Looked up from germline, CDR1 is KGHDR and CDR2 is SFDVKD. For the CDR3, the DNA is TGTGCCACCAGTGATTATGTGACAGGGGAGGAAAAACTGTTTTTT. Amino acid sequence: CATSDYVTGEEKLFF.

The genes are TRBV7-2 and TRBJ2-7, with D perhaps matching TRBD1 (6 bases). Germline CDR1 SGHTA, CDR2 FQGNSA. This CDR3 is built from 14 residues. Trimming took 5 bases from V and 0 from J, leaving 11 bases between them. CDR3 in DNA: TGTGCCAGCAGCAGGGACAAGAGCTCCTACGAGCAGTACTTC. Its translation is CASSRDKSSYEQYF.

This clone is a singleton in its sample. The J gene is TRBJ1-6, the V gene TRBV19; the D gene is possibly TRBD1 (6 bases). From germline, CDR1 is LNHDA and CDR2 SQIVND (reference sequence). Trimming left V 4 bases short and J 7 bases short, with 17 bases between. CDR3 length equals 16 residues. CDR3 nucleotides: TGTGCCAGTAGTACCCATGTGCCGACAGGAAATTCACCCCTCCACTTT. Its translation: CASSTHVPTGNSPLHF.

This chain connects TRBV7-9 to TRBJ1-2; D not certain. Trimming stripped 0 bases from V and 8 bases from J, with 7 bases between. Germline loops: CDR1 SEHNR, CDR2 FQNEAQ (reference sequence). This CDR3 is built from 12 residues. CDR3 region: CASSLAPQGYTF. CDR3 nucleotide sequence: TGTGCCAGCAGCTTAGCCCCACAGGGCTACACCTTC.

This clone was detected a few times. The chain carries TRBV11-2 and TRBJ2-6, with unresolved D. V was shortened by 6 bases and J by 0 bases, with 3 bases between the two germline ends. The germline V gene has CDR1 SGHAT and CDR2 FQNNGV. This CDR3 comprises 13 residues. The CDR3 DNA sequence: TGTGCCAGCAGATACTCTGGGGCCAACGTCCTGACTTTC. Its translation is CASRYSGANVLTF. Full variable domain (remainder filled in from reference TRBV11-2 and TRBJ2-6): EAGVAQSPRYKIIEKRQSVAFWCNPISGHATLYWYQQILGQGPKLLIQFQNNGVVDDSQLPKDRFSAERLKGVDSTLKIQPAKLEDSAVYLCASRYSGANVLTFGAGSRLTVL.

This chain joins TRBV27 and TRBJ2-2; TRBD1 is a possible D gene (6 bases). With 4 bases removed from V and 5 bases from J, the gap between germline ends came to 11 bases. Germline-derived CDR1 and CDR2 are MNHEY and SMNVEV (reference sequence). This CDR3 spans 14 amino acids. Here the CDR3 DNA reads TGTGCCAGCAGTTCAAACAGGGCTACCGGGGAGCTGTTTTTT. Translated: CASSSNRATGELFF.

The chain joins TRBV7-9 to TRBJ1-4; 9 bases map to TRBD1. The CDR3 has 14 residues. V trimming: 5 bases; J trimming: 7 bases; junction bases outside the gene matches: 5. Germline CDR1 and CDR2: SEHNR and FQNEAQ (reference sequence). CDR3 coding DNA: TGTGCCAGCAGCAACAGGGGGCTTGGTGAAAAACTGTTTTTT. Translating gives CASSNRGLGEKLFF.

Only one count was recorded for this clone. The genes are TRBV9 and TRBJ2-5; TRBD1 might be the D (6 bases). Germline V CDR1 and CDR2: SGDLS, YYNGEE. The CDR3 contains 14 residues. The V end was cut by 0 bases, the J end by 4 bases, with 10 bases between. CDR3 amino acids: CASSVGTGPETQYF. The DNA for the CDR3 is TGTGCCAGCAGCGTAGGTACAGGGCCAGAGACCCAGTACTTC.